The 9 T cell receptor beta chains below all came from one sample that was sequenced in a study of blood T cell repertoires in COVID-19. Sequenced by immunoSEQ multiplex PCR; TCRdb stores in-frame clones only, minus some. Of under 90,000 clones listed, roughly 88% are singletons. The sequencing input was peripheral blood. The origin of the receptors is a man between 65 and 85 years old with active or convalescent COVID-19.

This rearrangement joins TRBV7-9 to TRBJ2-5; a possible D gene is TRBD2 (5 bases). Germline CDR1 and CDR2: SEHNR and FQNEAQ (reference sequence). The V end lost 5 bases, the J end lost 2 bases, and 9 bases lay between the germline ends. This CDR3 comprises 13 residues. The CDR3 DNA reads TGTGCCAGCAGCCGGGGAGTACAAGAGACCCAGTACTTC. Protein: CASSRGVQETQYF. Complete variable domain (other parts from reference TRBV7-9 and TRBJ2-5): DTGVSQNPRHKITKRGQNVTFRCDPISEHNRLYWYRQTLGQGPEFLTYFQNEAQLEKSRLLSDRFSAERPKGSFSTLEIQRTEQGDSAMYLCASSRGVQETQYFGPGTRLLVL.

This chain joins TRBV7-2 and TRBJ2-2; possible D gene TRBD1, 5 bases. CDR1 and CDR2 from the germline V gene are SGHTA and FQGNSA. V lost 5 bases and J lost 2, with 12 bases in between. The CDR3 has 15 residues. Written as DNA, the CDR3 is TGTGCCAGCAGCCGCGACAGTGGAAACACCGGGGAGCTGTTTTTT. As protein: CASSRDSGNTGELFF.

This clone was detected only once. The chain uses TRBV27 and TRBJ1-4; D is perhaps TRBD1 (6 bases). CDR1 and CDR2 (germline): MNHEY, SMNVEV (reference sequence). V gave up 4 bases and J gave up 0 bases, with 12 bases separating them. The length of the CDR3 is 16 residues. As DNA, the CDR3 is TGTGCCAGCAGTTCGACAGGTGTTGCAACTAATGAAAAACTGTTTTTT. This gives the protein CASSSTGVATNEKLFF.

J is TRBJ2-1 and V is TRBV19, with a tentative D call TRBD2 (6 bases). Trimming took off 0 bases at V and 6 bases at J, with 12 bases between the two ends. In germline, CDR1 is LNHDA, CDR2 SQIVND (reference sequence). CDR3 length equals 15 residues. CDR3 nucleotides: TGTGCCAGTAGTATAGAGACTAGTTTTCCCAATGAGCAGTTCTTC. This gives the protein CASSIETSFPNEQFF.

The chain carries TRBV6-1 and TRBJ2-1, with 11 bases lining up with TRBD2. This CDR3 is 16 amino acids long. Looked up from germline, CDR1 is MNHNS and CDR2 is SASEGT. Trimming at V came to 2 bases and at J to 3 bases, leaving 3 bases not matched to a gene. CDR3 sequence: CASSERTSGFYNEQFF. CDR3 nucleotide sequence: TGTGCCAGCAGTGAACGGACTAGCGGGTTCTACAATGAGCAGTTCTTC.

The CDR3 spells CASRRTSGSDEQYF. The CDR3 DNA reads as TGCGCCAGCAGGAGGACTAGCGGGAGCGACGAGCAGTACTTC. V and J are TRBV5-1 and TRBJ2-7, with TRBD2 matching 13 bases. The germline V gene encodes CDR1 SGHRS and CDR2 YFSETQ. The CDR3 totals 14 residues. V lost 5 bases to trimming and J lost 5 bases; unmatched junction nucleotides: 4.

The chain employs TRBV24-1 and TRBJ2-5, with D possibly matching TRBD2 (6 bases). Deletions cut 5 bases from V and 5 bases from J, with 14 bases between. The CDR3 has 14 amino acids. Germline V gene lookup returns CDR1 KGHDR and CDR2 SFDVKD. The CDR3 region is CATSVTAGRETQYF. DNA for the CDR3: TGTGCCACCAGTGTCACGGCGGGGAGGGAGACCCAGTACTTC.

CDR3 region: CASKETGINYGYTF. CDR3 nucleotides: TGTGCCAGCAAGGAGACAGGCATTAACTATGGCTACACCTTC. V gene TRBV2 combines with J gene TRBJ1-2, with D tentatively TRBD1 (6 bases). The CDR3 spans 14 residues. Germline V CDR1 and CDR2: SNHLY, FYNNEI. V was clipped by 7 bases and J by 1 base, with 13 bases between them.

The rearrangement joins TRBV5-4 to TRBJ2-7, with a weak D call TRBD1 (6 bases). The ends were cut back, 0 bases at V and 4 bases at J, with 14 bases in the middle. Germline lookup yields CDR1 SGHNT and CDR2 YYREEE (reference sequence). The length of the CDR3 is 15 residues. The CDR3 nucleotides read TGTGCCAGCAGCTTGGGACAGGATCGGATTTACGAGCAGTACTTC. Residues: CASSLGQDRIYEQYF.